This TCR beta chain emerged from a study of T cell repertoires in cytomegalovirus infection. Study overall: Public TCR beta signature analysis indicated the presence of both CMV infection and matching HLA type.

The germline V gene has CDR1 LNHDA and CDR2 SQIVND (reference sequence). The CDR3 consists of 15 residues. Trimming took off 8 bases at V and 3 bases at J, with 17 bases between the two ends. Study results and caveats: The cumulative frequency of public TCR beta families identified carriers of CMV plus the relevant HLA.

TCRdb re-analysed the reads in MiXCR, keeping a single row per CDR3 protein. In the table there are approximately 250,000 distinct CDR3 sequences, about 12% of which are singletons. The table lists this clonotype with many counts. Antigen unknown. This rearrangement joins TRBV19 to TRBJ2-1; a possible D gene is TRBD2 (5 bases). The clonotype originates from a human donor in good health (CMV status not recorded). Some clones in this sample may be carry-over from other donors' samples. Material: PBMCs. This CDR3 reads CASRRGSEVYNEQFF. CDR3 DNA: TGTGCCAGTCGCCGGGGATCCGAAGTCTACAATGAGCAGTTCTTC.